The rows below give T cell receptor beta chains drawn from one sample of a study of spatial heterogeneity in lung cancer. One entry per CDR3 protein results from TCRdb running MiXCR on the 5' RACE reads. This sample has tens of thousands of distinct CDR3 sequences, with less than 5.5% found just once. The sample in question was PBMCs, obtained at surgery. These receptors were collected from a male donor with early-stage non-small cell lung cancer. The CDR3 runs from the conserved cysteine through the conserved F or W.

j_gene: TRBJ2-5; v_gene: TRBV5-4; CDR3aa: CASSLSGVEKTQYF
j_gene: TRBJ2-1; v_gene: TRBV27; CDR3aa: CASSRPLAGGLNEQFF
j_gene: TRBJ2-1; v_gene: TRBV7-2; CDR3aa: CASSPSGQLYNEQFF
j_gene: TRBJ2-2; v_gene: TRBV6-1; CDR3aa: CASRGLADNTGELFF
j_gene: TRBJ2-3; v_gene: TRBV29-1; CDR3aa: CSVEGLAGDTQYF
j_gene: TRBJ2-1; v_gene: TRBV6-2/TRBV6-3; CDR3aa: CASLSSGMLNSYNEQFF
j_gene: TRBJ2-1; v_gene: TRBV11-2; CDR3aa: CASSLDYGIFGGYNEQFF
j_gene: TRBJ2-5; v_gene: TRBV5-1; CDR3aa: CASSFGKGRIETQYF
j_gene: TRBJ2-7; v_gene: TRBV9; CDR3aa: CASSPSAQGEQYF
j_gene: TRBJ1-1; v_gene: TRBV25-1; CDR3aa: CASSRKGNTEAFF
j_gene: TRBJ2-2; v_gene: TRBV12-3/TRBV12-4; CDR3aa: CASHWGQLTGELFF
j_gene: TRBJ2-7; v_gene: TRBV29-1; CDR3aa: CSGQGAGGREQYF
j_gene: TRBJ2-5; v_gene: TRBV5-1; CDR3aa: CASSSQPGGQETQYF
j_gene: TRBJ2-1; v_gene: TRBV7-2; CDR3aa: CASSLYNREQFF
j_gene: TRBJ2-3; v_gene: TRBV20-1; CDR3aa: CSARGGGPVTDTQYF
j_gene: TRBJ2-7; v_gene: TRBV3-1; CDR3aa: CASSLLFEKQYF
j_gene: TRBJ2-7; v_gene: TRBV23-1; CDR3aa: CASWPASPYEQYF
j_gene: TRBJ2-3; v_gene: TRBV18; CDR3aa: CASSPAGSIRTQYF
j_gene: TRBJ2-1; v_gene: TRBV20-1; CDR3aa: CSASRSGLAGVERGEQFF
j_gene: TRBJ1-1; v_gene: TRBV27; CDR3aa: CASSLNGMNTEAFF
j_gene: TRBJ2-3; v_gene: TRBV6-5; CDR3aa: CASSYHGLASTDTQYF
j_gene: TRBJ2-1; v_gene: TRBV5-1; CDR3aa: CASSPGTSGIGEQFF
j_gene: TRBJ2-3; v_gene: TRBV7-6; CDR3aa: CASSLGASRRTDTQYF
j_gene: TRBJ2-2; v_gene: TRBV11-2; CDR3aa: CASSLGTSGSATGELFF
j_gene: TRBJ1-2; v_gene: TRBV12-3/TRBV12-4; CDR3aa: CASSPARDRGYGYTF
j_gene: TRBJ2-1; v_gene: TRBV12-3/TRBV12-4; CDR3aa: CASSWTGIVDEQFF
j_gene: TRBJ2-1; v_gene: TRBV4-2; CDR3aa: CASSQDPGLAGGLNEQFF
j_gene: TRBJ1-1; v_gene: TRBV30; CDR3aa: CAWNLEWNTEAFF
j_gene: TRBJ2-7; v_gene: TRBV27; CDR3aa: CASSLSPGDYEQYF
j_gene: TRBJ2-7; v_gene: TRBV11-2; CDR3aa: CATSTASYEQYF
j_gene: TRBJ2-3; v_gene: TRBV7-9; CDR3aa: CASSGRRETDTQYF
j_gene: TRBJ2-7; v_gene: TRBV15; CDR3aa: CATSRDTGGSPYEQYF
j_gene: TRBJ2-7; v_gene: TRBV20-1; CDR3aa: CSANWVGQAISYEQYF
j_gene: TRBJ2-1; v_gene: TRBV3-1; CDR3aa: CASSQSRAVSGSYTSGPEQFF
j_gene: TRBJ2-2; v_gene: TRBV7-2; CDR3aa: CASSQSFGLAGVGTGELFF
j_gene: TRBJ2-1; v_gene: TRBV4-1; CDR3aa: CASSQSDQPYNEQFF
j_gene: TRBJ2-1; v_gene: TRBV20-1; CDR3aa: CSATLAGGPVAEQFF
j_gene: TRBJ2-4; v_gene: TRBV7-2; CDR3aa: CASSLGGLALAKNIQYF